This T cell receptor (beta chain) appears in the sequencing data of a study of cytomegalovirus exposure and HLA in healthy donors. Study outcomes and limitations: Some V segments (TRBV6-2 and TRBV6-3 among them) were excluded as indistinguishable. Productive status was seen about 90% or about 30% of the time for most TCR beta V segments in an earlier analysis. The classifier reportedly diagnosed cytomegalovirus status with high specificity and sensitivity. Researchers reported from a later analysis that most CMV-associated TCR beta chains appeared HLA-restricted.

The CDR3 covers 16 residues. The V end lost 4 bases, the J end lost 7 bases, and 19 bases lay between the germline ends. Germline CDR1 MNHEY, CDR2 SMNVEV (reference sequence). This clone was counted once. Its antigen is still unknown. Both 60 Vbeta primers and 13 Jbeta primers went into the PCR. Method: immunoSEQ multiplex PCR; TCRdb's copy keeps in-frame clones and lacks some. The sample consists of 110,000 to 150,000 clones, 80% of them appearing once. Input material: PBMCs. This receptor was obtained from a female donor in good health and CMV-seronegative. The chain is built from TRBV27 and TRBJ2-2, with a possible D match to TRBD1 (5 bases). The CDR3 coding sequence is TGTGCCAGCAGTTCCGGACACTCAACCCCCCACGGGGAGCTGTTTTTT. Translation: CASSSGHSTPHGELFF.